The 13 T cell receptor beta chains below all came from one sample that was sequenced in a study of T cell clones after liver transplantation. Sequencing used immunoSEQ multiplex PCR; TCRdb keeps in-frame clones, though not all of them. The profile covers about 51,000 clones, with 85% to 90% appearing a single time and approximately 14% taken by the ten largest. This sample comprised CD8+ T cells from blood, obtained 12 months after liver transplant. The receptor set was obtained from a human patient who received a liver transplant. The graft donor may account for some of the T cells.

V usage is TRBV19 and J usage is TRBJ2-3, with unresolved D. The germline V gene encodes CDR1 LNHDA and CDR2 SQIVND (reference sequence). Trimming removed 1 base at V and 3 bases at J, with 8 bases between. This CDR3 is built from 14 residues. The CDR3 nucleotides read TGTGCCAGTAGTATAGTAGGATTTACAGATACGCAGTATTTT. It specifies CASSIVGFTDTQYF.

The V gene is TRBV19, the J gene TRBJ2-1; the D gene is possibly TRBD2 (6 bases). Germline V gives CDR1 LNHDA, CDR2 SQIVND (reference sequence). The CDR3 length is 12 residues. V dropped 6 bases and J dropped 4 bases, with 7 bases sitting between them. The CDR3 loop reads CASREGYNEQFF. Written as DNA, the CDR3 is TGTGCCAGTAGGGAGGGGTACAATGAGCAGTTCTTC.

This chain links TRBV6-1 with TRBJ1-2; weak D call: TRBD1 (5 bases). Germline CDR1 MNHNS, CDR2 SASEGT. Trimming took 1 base from V and 4 from J, leaving 10 bases between them. The CDR3 has 14 residues. The CDR3 loop reads CASSEGPGPYGYTF. In DNA, the CDR3 is TGTGCCAGCAGTGAAGGGCCAGGGCCCTATGGCTACACCTTC.

The V gene is TRBV10-1, the J gene TRBJ2-7, with D hard to call. The CDR3 totals 12 residues. V was cut by 2 bases and J by 3 bases, with 5 bases left in between. Germline V gene sequence: CDR1 WNHNN, CDR2 SYGVQD (reference sequence). CDR3 in amino acids: CASSEGNYEQYF. The DNA of the CDR3 is TGCGCCAGCAGTGAGGGGAACTACGAGCAGTACTTC.

This clone was seen a few times. The chain combines TRBV7-9 with TRBJ1-2; no clear D gene. The CDR3 length is 12 residues. Germline CDR1 and CDR2: SEHNR and FQNEAQ (reference sequence). The V end was cut by 1 base, the J end by 4 bases, with 4 bases between. DNA for the CDR3: TGTGCCAGCAGCTTAGGGACCTATGGCTACACCTTC. Residues: CASSLGTYGYTF.

In DNA form, the CDR3 reads TGTGCCAGCAGCCCTACCAAAGCTGGGAATCAGCCCCAGCATTTT. This codes for CASSPTKAGNQPQHF. This rearrangement joins TRBV5-8 to TRBJ1-5; D unresolved. V lost 4 bases and J 4 bases, leaving 15 bases between the germline ends. The CDR3 has 15 residues. Germline CDR1 reads SGHTS; CDR2 reads YDEGEE.

The chain carries TRBV6-6 and TRBJ1-1; D is unclear. V was shortened by 0 bases and J by 0 bases, with 8 bases between the two germline ends. This CDR3 contains 15 residues. The germline CDR1 and CDR2 sequences are MNHNY and SVGAGI (reference sequence). DNA of the CDR3: TGTGCCAGCAGTTACTCAATGCAGCTGAACACTGAAGCTTTCTTT. It encodes CASSYSMQLNTEAFF.

V usage is TRBV4-1 and J usage is TRBJ2-1, with 10 bases fitting TRBD2. The CDR3 sequence is 16 residues long. Germline assignment: CDR1 MGHRA and CDR2 YSYEKL. The trim removed 4 bases at V and 6 bases at J, leaving 9 bases unmatched. In nucleotides, the CDR3 is TGCGCCAGCAGCCCTCTAGCGGGAGAAATGACCAATGAGCAGTTCTTC. Protein sequence: CASSPLAGEMTNEQFF.

CDR3 protein: CASSLALGVRTEAFF. The CDR3 coding sequence is TGTGCCAGCAGCTTAGCCCTCGGGGTGAGGACTGAAGCTTTCTTT. J is TRBJ1-1 and V is TRBV11-2; no definite D call. V shed 1 base and J shed 5 bases, with 14 bases lying between them. The CDR3 runs to 15 residues. Germline V gene data show CDR1 as SGHAT and CDR2 as FQNNGV.

The rearrangement joins TRBV25-1 to TRBJ1-1; D is ambiguous. This CDR3 spans 15 amino acids. CDR1 is MGHDK, CDR2 SYGVNS, per germline. Trimming removed 1 base at V and 1 base at J, with 10 bases between. The CDR3 spells CASSESRFPNTEAFF. The CDR3 DNA is TGTGCCAGCAGTGAATCTAGGTTTCCGAACACTGAAGCTTTCTTT.

This chain uses TRBV27 with TRBJ1-1; unclear D gene. CDR3 size: 15 residues. Trimming stripped 0 bases from V and 0 bases from J, with 8 bases between. The germline gives CDR1 MNHEY, CDR2 SMNVEV (reference sequence). In DNA, the CDR3 is TGTGCCAGCAGTTTATCATTTTTCATGAACACTGAAGCTTTCTTT. Its translation: CASSLSFFMNTEAFF.

This clone came up a few times. The rearrangement links TRBV19 to TRBJ2-2; D unresolved. V lost 4 bases, J lost 6 bases, and 15 bases lay in between. Germline CDR1 LNHDA, CDR2 SQIVND (reference sequence). The CDR3 contains 15 residues. The CDR3 loop is CASSTALGRAGELFF. The CDR3, as DNA: TGTGCCAGTAGTACCGCTCTCGGTAGGGCCGGGGAGCTGTTTTTT.

The V gene is TRBV28, the J gene TRBJ1-4, with D unclear. Germline V gene sequence: CDR1 MDHEN, CDR2 SYDVKM. Trimming stripped 4 bases from V and 5 bases from J, with 2 bases between. The CDR3 spans 11 residues. The CDR3 nucleotides are TGTGCCAGCAGTTCAAATGAAAAACTGTTTTTT. Amino acids: CASSSNEKLFF.